The rows below give T cell receptor beta chains drawn from one sample of a study of regulatory T cells. Assay used: immunoSEQ multiplex PCR; TCRdb lists only in-frame clones, some missing. Found here are more than 15,000 clones, roughly 90% of them singletons; the top ten hold 25% to 35%. Sequencing input: CD8+ T cells sorted from blood. Receptor source: a person aged 18 to 30 with CD3G deficiency. CDR3s include the opening cysteine and the closing phenylalanine or tryptophan. The D gene is left open where the match is weak. Clone sizes are given selectively: once, few, many, or a class where the clone is expanded.

j_gene: TRBJ1-1
v_gene: TRBV4-3
abundance: .
d_gene: TRBD1
CDR3nt: TGCGCCAGCAGCCCAACAGGGGGTGAAGCTTTCTTT
CDR3aa: CASSPTGGEAFF

j_gene: TRBJ1-4
v_gene: TRBV7-9
abundance: .
d_gene: .
CDR3nt: TGTGCCAGCAGCTTAGGAAGGGATGGAAAACTGTTTTTT
CDR3aa: CASSLGRDGKLFF

j_gene: TRBJ1-5
v_gene: TRBV28
abundance: .
d_gene: .
CDR3nt: TGTGCCAGCAGTTTAAGGCCTCCCATTTCTCAGCCCCAGCATTTT
CDR3aa: CASSLRPPISQPQHF

j_gene: TRBJ2-2
v_gene: TRBV4-1
abundance: .
d_gene: .
CDR3nt: TGCGCCAGCAGCCAAGATGGCAGGGTGAACACCGGGGAGCTGTTTTTT
CDR3aa: CASSQDGRVNTGELFF

j_gene: TRBJ2-7
v_gene: TRBV29-1
abundance: .
d_gene: TRBD1
CDR3nt: TGCAGCGTGGGGACAGGTGACGAGCAGTACTTC
CDR3aa: CSVGTGDEQYF

j_gene: TRBJ2-7
v_gene: TRBV4-2
abundance: .
d_gene: .
CDR3nt: TGTGCCAGCAGCGCCCTTATAGGGGTTTACTACGAGCAGTACTTC
CDR3aa: CASSALIGVYYEQYF

j_gene: TRBJ1-1
v_gene: TRBV2
abundance: .
d_gene: TRBD1
CDR3nt: TGTGCCAGCAGTGTGCAGGGGGCGCGAAACACTGAAGCTTTCTTT
CDR3aa: CASSVQGARNTEAFF

j_gene: TRBJ1-2
v_gene: TRBV28
abundance: .
d_gene: TRBD1
CDR3nt: TGTGCCAGCACCCCGACGACAGGGCACTATGGCTACACCTTC
CDR3aa: CASTPTTGHYGYTF

j_gene: TRBJ2-2
v_gene: TRBV4-2
abundance: .
d_gene: .
CDR3nt: TGTGCCAGCAGCCAAGAGGAGCGGGCCGCGAACACCGGGGAGCTGTTTTTT
CDR3aa: CASSQEERAANTGELFF

j_gene: TRBJ1-1
v_gene: TRBV7-9
abundance: once
d_gene: .
CDR3nt: TGTGCCAGCAGCTTAGGAAAGAACACTGAAGCTTTCTTT
CDR3aa: CASSLGKNTEAFF

j_gene: TRBJ2-7
v_gene: TRBV28
abundance: few
d_gene: .
CDR3nt: TGTGCCAGCCGCCGGGACGGCTCCTACGAGCAGTACTTC
CDR3aa: CASRRDGSYEQYF

j_gene: TRBJ2-7
v_gene: TRBV7-9
abundance: .
d_gene: .
CDR3nt: TGTGCCAGCAGTTTATGGTCGGGCGAGCAGTACTTC
CDR3aa: CASSLWSGEQYF

j_gene: TRBJ1-1
v_gene: TRBV5-4
abundance: .
d_gene: TRBD1
CDR3nt: TGTGCCAGCAGCCCCGGGACAGGGAACACTGAAGCTTTCTTT
CDR3aa: CASSPGTGNTEAFF

j_gene: TRBJ1-1
v_gene: TRBV6-1
abundance: .
d_gene: TRBD1
CDR3nt: TGTGCCAGCAGAACAGGGGGAAGCACTGAAGCTTTCTTT
CDR3aa: CASRTGGSTEAFF

j_gene: TRBJ1-2
v_gene: TRBV10-2
abundance: .
d_gene: .
CDR3nt: TGCGCCAGCGCTTCCTATCAGGGGAACTATGGCTACACCTTC
CDR3aa: CASASYQGNYGYTF

j_gene: TRBJ2-7
v_gene: TRBV5-4
abundance: .
d_gene: TRBD1
CDR3nt: TGTGCCAGCAGCCTACCGGACAGGGACGAGCAGTACTTC
CDR3aa: CASSLPDRDEQYF

j_gene: TRBJ2-3
v_gene: TRBV7-9
abundance: .
d_gene: .
CDR3nt: TGTGCCAGCAGCGACCCCCCCGCGGGTCGGACAGATACGCAGTATTTT
CDR3aa: CASSDPPAGRTDTQYF

j_gene: TRBJ2-1
v_gene: TRBV4-1
abundance: .
d_gene: .
CDR3nt: TGCGCCAGCAGCCTCGGACAAGGGATAGGGTATGAGCAGTTCTTC
CDR3aa: CASSLGQGIGYEQFF

j_gene: TRBJ2-1
v_gene: TRBV6-6
abundance: .
d_gene: .
CDR3nt: TGTGCCAGCCGTCCCCCGAGCTCCTACAATGAGCAGTTCTTC
CDR3aa: CASRPPSSYNEQFF

j_gene: TRBJ2-7
v_gene: TRBV13
abundance: .
d_gene: .
CDR3nt: TGTGCCAGCAGCTTAGGCAGAAGCTCCTACGAGCAGTACTTC
CDR3aa: CASSLGRSSYEQYF

j_gene: TRBJ2-3
v_gene: TRBV13
abundance: .
d_gene: .
CDR3nt: TGTGCCAGCAGTTTCATACGGGGGTCTTCTAGCACAGATACGCAGTATTTT
CDR3aa: CASSFIRGSSSTDTQYF

j_gene: TRBJ1-1
v_gene: TRBV5-6
abundance: .
d_gene: .
CDR3nt: TGTGCCAGCAGCTTGATAGGATCCCAGAACACTGAAGCTTTCTTT
CDR3aa: CASSLIGSQNTEAFF

j_gene: TRBJ1-1
v_gene: TRBV27
abundance: .
d_gene: TRBD1
CDR3nt: TGTGCCAGCAGTTTTGGCACAGGGGCCACTGAAGCTTTCTTT
CDR3aa: CASSFGTGATEAFF

j_gene: TRBJ1-1
v_gene: TRBV10-3
abundance: .
d_gene: .
CDR3nt: TGTGCCATCAGTTTCCACCGGGACGGAAACACTGAAGCTTTCTTT
CDR3aa: CAISFHRDGNTEAFF

j_gene: TRBJ2-3
v_gene: TRBV19
abundance: .
d_gene: .
CDR3nt: TGTGCCAGTAGTATCAGCGGCTTTAGCACAGATACGCAGTATTTT
CDR3aa: CASSISGFSTDTQYF

j_gene: TRBJ2-3
v_gene: TRBV29-1
abundance: .
d_gene: .
CDR3nt: TGCAGCGTTGTAGATGGCGGGGGCGCACTGGCGGATACGCAGTATTTT
CDR3aa: CSVVDGGGALADTQYF

j_gene: TRBJ2-3
v_gene: TRBV19
abundance: .
d_gene: TRBD2
CDR3nt: TGTGCCAGTAGTATTGGGGAGGGTAGGACAGATACGCAGTATTTT
CDR3aa: CASSIGEGRTDTQYF